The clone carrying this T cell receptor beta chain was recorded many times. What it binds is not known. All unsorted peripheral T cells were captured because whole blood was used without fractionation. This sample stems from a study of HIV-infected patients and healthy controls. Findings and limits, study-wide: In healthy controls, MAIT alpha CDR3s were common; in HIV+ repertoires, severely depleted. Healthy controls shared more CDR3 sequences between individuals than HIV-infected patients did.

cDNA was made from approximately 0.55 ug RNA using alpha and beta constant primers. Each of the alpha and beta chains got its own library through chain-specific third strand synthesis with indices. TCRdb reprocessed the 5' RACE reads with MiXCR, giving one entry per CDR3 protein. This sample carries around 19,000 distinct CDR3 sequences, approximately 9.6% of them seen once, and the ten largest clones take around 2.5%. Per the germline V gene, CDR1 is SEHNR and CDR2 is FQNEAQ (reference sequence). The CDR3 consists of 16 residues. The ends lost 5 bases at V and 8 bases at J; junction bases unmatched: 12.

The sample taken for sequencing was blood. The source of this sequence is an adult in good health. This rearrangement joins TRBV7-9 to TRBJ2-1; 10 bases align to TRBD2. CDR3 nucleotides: TGTGCCAGCAGCCCCCCCATGGGACTAGCGCGCGATGAGCAGTTCTTC. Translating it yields CASSPPMGLARDEQFF.